This T cell receptor (beta chain) is drawn from a study of shared T cell receptors in the human thymus. The CDR3 has 15 residues. The V gene end was trimmed by 3 bases and the J gene end by 0 bases; junction bases not matched to a gene: 5. Germline loops: CDR1 SEHNR, CDR2 FQNEAQ (reference sequence). Only in-frame clones appear in the TCRdb table, and some are missing; sequencing was by immunoSEQ multiplex PCR. The sample has more than 550,000 clones; roughly 85% are singletons. The same specimen was also included in a second study, on human thymus T cells.

The sequence was collected from a girl younger than two with a congenital heart defect. The sequenced sample was thymocytes. The J gene is TRBJ2-7, the V gene TRBV7-9; TRBD1 matches 7 bases. For the CDR3, the DNA is TGTGCCAGCAGCTTCGGACAGGCGACCTCCTACGAGCAGTACTTC. Encoded protein: CASSFGQATSYEQYF.